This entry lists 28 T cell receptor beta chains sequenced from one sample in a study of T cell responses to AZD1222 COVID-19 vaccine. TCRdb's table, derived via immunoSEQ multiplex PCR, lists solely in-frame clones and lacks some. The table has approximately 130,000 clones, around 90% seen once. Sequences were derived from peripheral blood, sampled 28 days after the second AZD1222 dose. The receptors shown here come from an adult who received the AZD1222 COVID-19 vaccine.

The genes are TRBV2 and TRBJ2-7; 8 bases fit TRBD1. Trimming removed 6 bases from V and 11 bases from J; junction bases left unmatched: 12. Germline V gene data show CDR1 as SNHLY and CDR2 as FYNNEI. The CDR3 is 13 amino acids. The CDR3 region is CASRVGEGDRKYF. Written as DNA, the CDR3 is TGTGCCAGCAGAGTAGGTGAAGGGGACAGGAAGTACTTC.

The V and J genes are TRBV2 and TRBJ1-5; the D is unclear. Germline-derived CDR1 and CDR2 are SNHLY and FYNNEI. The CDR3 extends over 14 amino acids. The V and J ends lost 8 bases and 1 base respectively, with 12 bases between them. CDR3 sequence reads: CASGESGSNQPQHF. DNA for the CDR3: TGTGCCAGCGGAGAGTCGGGCAGCAATCAGCCCCAGCATTTT.

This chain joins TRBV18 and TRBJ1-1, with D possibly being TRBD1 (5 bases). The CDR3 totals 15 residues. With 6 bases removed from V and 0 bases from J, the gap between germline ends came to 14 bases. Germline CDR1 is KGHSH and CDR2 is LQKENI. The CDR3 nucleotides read TGTGCCAGCTCCCAGGGCTCCAGTTTGAACACTGAAGCTTTCTTT. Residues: CASSQGSSLNTEAFF.

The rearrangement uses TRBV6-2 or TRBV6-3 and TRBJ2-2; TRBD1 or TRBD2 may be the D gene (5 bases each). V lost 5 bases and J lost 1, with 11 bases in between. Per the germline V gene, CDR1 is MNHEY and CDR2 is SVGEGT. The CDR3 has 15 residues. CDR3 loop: CASSPGTENTGELFF. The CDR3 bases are TGTGCCAGCAGTCCCGGGACGGAGAACACCGGGGAGCTGTTTTTT.

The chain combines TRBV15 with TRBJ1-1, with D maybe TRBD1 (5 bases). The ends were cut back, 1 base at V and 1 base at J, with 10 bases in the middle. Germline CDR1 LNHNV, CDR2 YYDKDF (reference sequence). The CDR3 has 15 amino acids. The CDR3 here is CATSRGDATNTEAFF. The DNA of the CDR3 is TGTGCCACCAGCAGAGGGGACGCCACGAACACTGAAGCTTTCTTT.

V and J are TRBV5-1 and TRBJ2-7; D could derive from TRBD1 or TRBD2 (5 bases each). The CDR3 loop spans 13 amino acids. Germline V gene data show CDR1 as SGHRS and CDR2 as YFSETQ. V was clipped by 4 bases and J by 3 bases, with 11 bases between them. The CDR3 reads CASSLGDDYEQYF. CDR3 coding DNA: TGCGCCAGCAGCCTCGGGGACGACTACGAGCAGTACTTC. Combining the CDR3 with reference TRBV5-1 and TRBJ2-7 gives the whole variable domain KAGVTQTPRYLIKTRGQQVTLSCSPISGHRSVSWYQQTPGQGLQFLFEYFSETQRNKGNFPGRFSGRQFSNSRSEMNVSTLELGDSALYLCASSLGDDYEQYFGPGTRLTVT.

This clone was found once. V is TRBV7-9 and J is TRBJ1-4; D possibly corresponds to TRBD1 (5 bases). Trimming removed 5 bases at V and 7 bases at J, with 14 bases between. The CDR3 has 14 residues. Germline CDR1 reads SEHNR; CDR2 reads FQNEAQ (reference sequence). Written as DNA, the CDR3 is TGTGCCAGCAGCCATACGACAGAGGGTGAAAAACTGTTTTTT. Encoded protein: CASSHTTEGEKLFF.

This CDR3 reads CASSQAGGQDTQYF. CDR3 coding DNA: TGTGCCAGCAGCCAAGCGGGGGGGCAAGATACGCAGTATTTT. This sequence joins TRBV4-2 and TRBJ2-3; 8 bases line up with TRBD2. The germline gives CDR1 LGHNA, CDR2 YNFKEQ. The junction had 2 bases not matched to a gene; V was cut back by 1 base and J by 5 bases. This CDR3 comprises 14 residues.

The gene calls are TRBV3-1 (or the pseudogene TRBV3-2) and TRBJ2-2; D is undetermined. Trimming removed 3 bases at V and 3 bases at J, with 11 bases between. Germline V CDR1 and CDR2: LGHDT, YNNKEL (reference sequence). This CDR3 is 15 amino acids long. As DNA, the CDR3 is TGTGCCAGCAGCCAGTTACTAAGTGACACCGGGGAGCTGTTTTTT. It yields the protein CASSQLLSDTGELFF.

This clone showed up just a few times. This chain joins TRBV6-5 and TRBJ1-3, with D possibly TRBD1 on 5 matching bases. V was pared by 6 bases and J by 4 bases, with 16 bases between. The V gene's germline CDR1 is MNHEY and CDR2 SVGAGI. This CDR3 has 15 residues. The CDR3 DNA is TGTGCCAGCAGACCCGGGACGGGGATAGGAAACACCATATATTTT. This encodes CASRPGTGIGNTIYF.

CDR3 in DNA: TGTGCTAGTGGCCCCCCGACAGGGTTGAGGACAGATACGCAGTATTTT. Translated: CASGPPTGLRTDTQYF. V is TRBV12-5 and J is TRBJ2-3, with TRBD1 identical over 7 bases. Per germline, CDR1 LGHNT and CDR2 FRNRAP. V lost 6 bases, J lost 3 bases, and 12 bases stayed unmatched. The CDR3 runs 16 residues. Drawing the rest from reference TRBV12-5 and TRBJ2-3, the complete variable domain is DARVTQTPRHKVTEMGQEVTMRCQPILGHNTVFWYRQTMMQGLELLAYFRNRAPLDDSGMPKDRFSAEMPDATLATLKIQPSEPRDSAVYFCASGPPTGLRTDTQYFGPGTRLTVL.

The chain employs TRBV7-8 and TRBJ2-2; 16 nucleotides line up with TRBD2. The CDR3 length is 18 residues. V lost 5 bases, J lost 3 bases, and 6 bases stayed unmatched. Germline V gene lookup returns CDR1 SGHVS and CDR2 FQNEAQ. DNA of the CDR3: TGTGCCAGCAGCCGCCCGGGACTAGCGGGGGGGTACACCGGGGAGCTGTTTTTT. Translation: CASSRPGLAGGYTGELFF.

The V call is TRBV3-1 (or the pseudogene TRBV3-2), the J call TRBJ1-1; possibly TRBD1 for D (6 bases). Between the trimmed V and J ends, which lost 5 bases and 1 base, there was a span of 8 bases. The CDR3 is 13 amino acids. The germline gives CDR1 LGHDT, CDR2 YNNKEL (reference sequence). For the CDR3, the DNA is TGTGCCAGCAGCAAGACAGGGAACACTGAAGCTTTCTTT. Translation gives CASSKTGNTEAFF.

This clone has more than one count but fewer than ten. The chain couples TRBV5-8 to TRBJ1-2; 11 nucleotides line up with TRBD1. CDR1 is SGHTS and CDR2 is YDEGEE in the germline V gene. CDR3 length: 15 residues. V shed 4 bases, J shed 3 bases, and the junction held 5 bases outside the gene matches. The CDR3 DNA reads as TGTGCCAGCAGCCGCGGACAGGGGGCTTACTATGGCTACACCTTC. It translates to CASSRGQGAYYGYTF.

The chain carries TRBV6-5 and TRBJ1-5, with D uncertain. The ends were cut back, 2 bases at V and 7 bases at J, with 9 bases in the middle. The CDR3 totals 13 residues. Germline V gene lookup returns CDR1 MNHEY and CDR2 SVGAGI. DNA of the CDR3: TGTGCCAGCAGTTACGCTATGCAGCAGCCCCAGCATTTT. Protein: CASSYAMQQPQHF.

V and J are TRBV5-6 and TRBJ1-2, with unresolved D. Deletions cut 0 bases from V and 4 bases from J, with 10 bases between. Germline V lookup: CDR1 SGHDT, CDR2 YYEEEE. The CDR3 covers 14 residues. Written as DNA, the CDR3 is TGTGCCAGCAGCTTGGGCCTAAACAGCTATGGCTACACCTTC. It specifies CASSLGLNSYGYTF.

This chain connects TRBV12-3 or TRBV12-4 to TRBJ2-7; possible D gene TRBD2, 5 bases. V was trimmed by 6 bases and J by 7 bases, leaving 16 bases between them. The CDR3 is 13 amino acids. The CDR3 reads CASRPPVSGEQYF. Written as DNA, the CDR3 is TGTGCCAGCAGACCCCCGGTAAGCGGAGAGCAGTACTTC.

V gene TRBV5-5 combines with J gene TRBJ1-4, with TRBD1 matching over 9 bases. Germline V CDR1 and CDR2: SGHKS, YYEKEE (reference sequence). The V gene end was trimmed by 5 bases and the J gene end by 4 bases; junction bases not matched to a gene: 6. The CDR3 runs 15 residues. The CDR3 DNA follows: TGTGCCAGCAGATTTGGGACAGGGATTAATGAAAAACTGTTTTTT. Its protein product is CASRFGTGINEKLFF.

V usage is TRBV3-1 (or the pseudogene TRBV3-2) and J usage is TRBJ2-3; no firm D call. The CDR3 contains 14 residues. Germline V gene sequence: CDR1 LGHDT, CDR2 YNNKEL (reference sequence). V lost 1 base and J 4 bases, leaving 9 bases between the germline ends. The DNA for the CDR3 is TGTGCCAGCAGCCAAGCCCCCCACGCAGATACGCAGTATTTT. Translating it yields CASSQAPHADTQYF.

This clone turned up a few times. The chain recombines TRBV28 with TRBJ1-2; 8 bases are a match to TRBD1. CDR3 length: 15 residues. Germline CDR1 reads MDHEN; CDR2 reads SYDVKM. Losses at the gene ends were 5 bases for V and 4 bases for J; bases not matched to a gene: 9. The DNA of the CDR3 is TGTGCCAGCAGTAAAAGGACAGGGCTGCCCTATGGCTACACCTTC. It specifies CASSKRTGLPYGYTF.

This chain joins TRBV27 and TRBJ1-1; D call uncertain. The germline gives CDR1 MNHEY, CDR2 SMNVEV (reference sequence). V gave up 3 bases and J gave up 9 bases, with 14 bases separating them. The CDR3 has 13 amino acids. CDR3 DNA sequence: TGTGCCAGCAGTTTTGGGGAAAACCGAAAAGCTTTCTTT. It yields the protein CASSFGENRKAFF.

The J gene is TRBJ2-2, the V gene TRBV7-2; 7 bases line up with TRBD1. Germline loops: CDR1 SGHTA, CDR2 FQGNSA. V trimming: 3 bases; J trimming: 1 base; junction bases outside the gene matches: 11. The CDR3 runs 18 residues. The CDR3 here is CASSFVVGDRRNTGELFF. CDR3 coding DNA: TGTGCCAGCAGCTTTGTGGTTGGGGACAGAAGGAACACCGGGGAGCTGTTTTTT. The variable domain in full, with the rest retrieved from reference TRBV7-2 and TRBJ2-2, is GAGVSQSPSNKVTEKGKDVELRCDPISGHTALYWYRQSLGQGLEFLIYFQGNSAPDKSGLPSDRFSAERTGGSVSTLTIQRTQQEDSAVYLCASSFVVGDRRNTGELFFGEGSRLTVL.

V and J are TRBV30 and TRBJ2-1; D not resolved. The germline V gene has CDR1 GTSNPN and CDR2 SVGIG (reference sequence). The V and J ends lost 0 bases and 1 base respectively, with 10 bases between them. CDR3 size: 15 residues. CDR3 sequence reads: CAWSVLGMSYNEQFF. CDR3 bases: TGTGCCTGGAGTGTTTTAGGTATGTCCTACAATGAGCAGTTCTTC.

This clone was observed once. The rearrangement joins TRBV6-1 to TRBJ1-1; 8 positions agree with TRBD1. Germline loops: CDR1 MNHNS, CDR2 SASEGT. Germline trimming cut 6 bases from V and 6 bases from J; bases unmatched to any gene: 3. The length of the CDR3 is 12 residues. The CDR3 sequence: CASRQGVAEAFF. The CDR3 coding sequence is TGTGCCAGCAGACAGGGGGTAGCTGAAGCTTTCTTT.

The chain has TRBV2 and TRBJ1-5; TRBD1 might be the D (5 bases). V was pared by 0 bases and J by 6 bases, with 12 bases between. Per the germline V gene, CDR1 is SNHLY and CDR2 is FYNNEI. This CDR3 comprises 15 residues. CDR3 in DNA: TGTGCCAGCAGTGAAGCGAGGGCAGGGAGTCAGCCCCAGCATTTT. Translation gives CASSEARAGSQPQHF.

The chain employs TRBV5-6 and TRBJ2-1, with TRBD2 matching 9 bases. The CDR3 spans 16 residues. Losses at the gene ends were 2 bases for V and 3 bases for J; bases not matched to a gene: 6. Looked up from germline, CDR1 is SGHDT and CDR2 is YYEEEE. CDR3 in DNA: TGTGCCAGCAGCTTTGGCCTAGCGGGACTCTACAATGAGCAGTTCTTC. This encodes CASSFGLAGLYNEQFF.

The CDR3 bases are TGTGCCAGCAGCCCAGGGGAGGGACAGCCCCAGCATTTT. It yields the protein CASSPGEGQPQHF. The V call is TRBV12-3 or TRBV12-4, the J call TRBJ1-5; D is perhaps TRBD1 (6 bases). The CDR3 sequence is 13 residues long. Trimming removed 6 bases at V and 7 bases at J, with 13 bases between.

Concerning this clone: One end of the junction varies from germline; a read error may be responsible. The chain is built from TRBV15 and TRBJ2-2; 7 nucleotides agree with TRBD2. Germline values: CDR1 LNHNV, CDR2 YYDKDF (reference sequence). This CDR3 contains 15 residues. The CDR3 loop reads CVTSTRLAQAGELFF. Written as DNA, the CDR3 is TGTGTCACCAGCACCCGACTAGCACAGGCCGGGGAGCTGTTTTTT.